These 11 T cell receptor beta chains came from one sample sequenced in a study of blood T cell repertoires in COVID-19. Profiling relied on immunoSEQ multiplex PCR, and the TCRdb table lists in-frame clones only, not all of them. The data hold just over 150,000 clones, with 85% observed a single time. What was sequenced was peripheral blood. The receptors here all came from a human donor with acute or convalescent COVID-19. The donor label of this sample is uncertain.

In DNA form, the CDR3 reads TGCGCCAGCAGCCTTGTAGCGGGTAGGGGTTACAATGAGCAGTTCTTC. It specifies CASSLVAGRGYNEQFF. This sequence joins TRBV4-1 and TRBJ2-1; TRBD2 matches at 7 bases. This CDR3 has 16 amino acids. The junction had 10 bases not matched to a gene; V was cut back by 4 bases and J by 4 bases. CDR1 and CDR2 from the germline V gene are MGHRA and YSYEKL.

This chain uses TRBV9 with TRBJ1-6; 7 nucleotides align to TRBD1. The ends lost 4 bases at V and 5 bases at J; junction bases unmatched: 6. Germline values: CDR1 SGDLS, CDR2 YYNGEE. This CDR3 has 15 amino acids. CDR3 in amino acids: CASSPQGDNNSPLHF. The CDR3 DNA reads as TGTGCCAGCAGCCCGCAGGGGGACAATAATTCACCCCTCCACTTT. The variable domain in full, completed from reference TRBV9 and TRBJ1-6, reads DSGVTQTPKHLITATGQRVTLRCSPRSGDLSVYWYQQSLDQGLQFLIQYYNGEERAKGNILERFSAQQFPDLHSELNLSSLELGDSALYFCASSPQGDNNSPLHFGNGTRLTVT.

This clone was seen just once. V usage is TRBV18 and J usage is TRBJ2-2; 11 bases line up with TRBD1. Germline V gene data show CDR1 as KGHSH and CDR2 as LQKENI. The CDR3 loop spans 17 amino acids. With 3 bases clipped from V and 5 bases from J, the junction kept 8 bases outside the gene matches. CDR3 DNA: TGTGCCAGCTCACCCTCAGGACAGGGGGCTTGGACCGGGGAGCTGTTTTTT. It translates to CASSPSGQGAWTGELFF. The complete variable domain, with remaining parts taken from reference TRBV18 and TRBJ2-2, reads NAGVMQNPRHLVRRRGQEARLRCSPMKGHSHVYWYRQLPEEGLKFMVYLQKENIIDESGMPKERFSAEFPKEGPSILRIQQVVRGDSAAYFCASSPSGQGAWTGELFFGEGSRLTVL.

The V call is TRBV9, the J call TRBJ1-2; tentatively, D is TRBD1 (6 bases). The V and J ends lost 0 bases and 1 base respectively, with 13 bases between them. Germline CDR1 and CDR2: SGDLS and YYNGEE. The CDR3 spans 16 residues. CDR3 sequence (DNA): TGTGCCAGCAGCGTAGCGGGGGGCCGGCTTAACTATGGCTACACCTTC. Its protein is CASSVAGGRLNYGYTF. The whole variable domain, filled in from reference TRBV9 and TRBJ1-2, reads DSGVTQTPKHLITATGQRVTLRCSPRSGDLSVYWYQQSLDQGLQFLIQYYNGEERAKGNILERFSAQQFPDLHSELNLSSLELGDSALYFCASSVAGGRLNYGYTFGSGTRLTVV.

DNA for the CDR3: TGTGCCAGCAGCTCCGGCGGACAGTCCTCTGGAAACACCATATATTTT. Translating it yields CASSSGGQSSGNTIYF. The V and J genes are TRBV28 and TRBJ1-3; D perhaps matches TRBD1 (6 bases). The germline CDR1 and CDR2 sequences are MDHEN and SYDVKM. V was cut by 6 bases and J by 0 bases, with 15 bases left in between. CDR3 length: 16 residues.

The chain uses TRBV27 and TRBJ2-3; 7 bases agree with TRBD2. Germline V gene lookup returns CDR1 MNHEY and CDR2 SMNVEV (reference sequence). The CDR3 is 17 amino acids. J was trimmed by 5 bases and V by 1 base; bases with no gene match: 12. The CDR3 DNA sequence: TGTGCCAGCAGTTTATGGTGGGCTAGCGGAGTGAAAGATACGCAGTATTTT. This codes for CASSLWWASGVKDTQYF.

The table lists this clone with a few counts. This sequence joins TRBV5-4 and TRBJ2-5; the D gene is possibly TRBD2 (5 bases). The CDR3 length is 19 residues. The V and J ends lost 2 bases and 0 bases respectively, with 23 bases between them. Germline lookup yields CDR1 SGHNT and CDR2 YYREEE (reference sequence). As DNA, the CDR3 is TGTGCCAGCAGCTTTGGCGGCGCGAAGAGGAGGATTCACCAAGAGACCCAGTACTTC. Translation gives CASSFGGAKRRIHQETQYF.

J is TRBJ2-2 and V is TRBV5-6; the match to TRBD1 covers 7 bases. The CDR3 consists of 15 residues. Germline V lookup: CDR1 SGHDT, CDR2 YYEEEE. Unmatched junction bases numbered 2, after V lost 1 base and J lost 2 bases. CDR3 sequence (DNA): TGTGCCAGCAGCTTGAGACAGGGAAACACCGGGGAGCTGTTTTTT. This sequence encodes CASSLRQGNTGELFF.

The rearrangement joins TRBV7-6 to TRBJ2-1; 9 positions agree with TRBD2. CDR3 size: 21 residues. Trimming took 5 bases from V and 4 from J; bases not matched to a gene: 24. Germline V lookup: CDR1 SGHVS, CDR2 FNYEAQ. DNA for the CDR3: TGTGCCAGCAGCCAATCAAGCGTCCAGCGGGGGGCGCCAAGCCATTACAATGAGCAGTTCTTC. Translation: CASSQSSVQRGAPSHYNEQFF.

The chain joins TRBV6-5 to TRBJ1-3, with D maybe TRBD1 (5 bases). V was pared by 0 bases and J by 7 bases, with 13 bases between. The CDR3 is 15 amino acids. From germline, CDR1 is MNHEY and CDR2 SVGAGI. Written as DNA, the CDR3 is TGTGCCAGCAGTTACTCGCCAGGGAAGGCTAACACCATATATTTT. Translated: CASSYSPGKANTIYF.

This clone came up once. The genes are TRBV30 and TRBJ2-7; 7 bases are shared with TRBD1. This CDR3 spans 14 amino acids. Germline assignment: CDR1 GTSNPN and CDR2 SVGIG (reference sequence). Trimming at V came to 5 bases and at J to 0 bases, leaving 7 bases not matched to a gene. CDR3 protein: CAWQFGTASYEQYF. CDR3 nucleotide sequence: TGTGCCTGGCAGTTCGGGACAGCCTCCTACGAGCAGTACTTC.